The TCR beta chain under discussion was sequenced for a study of vaccination and CD4 T cells after COVID-19. Trimming at V came to 4 bases and at J to 2 bases, leaving 1 base not matched to a gene. Per the germline V gene, CDR1 is SQVTM and CDR2 is ANQGSEA. This CDR3 spans 12 amino acids. In regard to this clonotype: What it binds is unknown.

Researchers used the Oncomine TCR Beta short-read assay to sequence DNA from cultured CD4+ T cells. Genomic DNA was extracted from cultured CD4+ T cells. Each CDR3 protein gets one entry after TCRdb re-called the PCR reads with MiXCR. Of approximately 1,500 distinct CDR3 sequences in the sample, 70% to 80% were seen once. Treatment of the sample: roughly ten-day PBMC culture with coronavirus spike peptide pools or control peptides (ViraFEST assay). With 10 to 11 days of culture completed, CD4+ T cells were isolated by negative selection. The receptor was isolated from a human donor who had recovered from COVID-19. The sequenced sample was CD4+ T cells from blood, cultured in vitro, obtained after SARS-CoV-2 vaccination. The chain is built from TRBV29-1 and TRBJ2-7, with TRBD1 matching 8 bases. The CDR3 DNA reads as TGCAGCGTTGGGACAGGGACCTACGAGCAGTACTTC. As protein: CSVGTGTYEQYF.